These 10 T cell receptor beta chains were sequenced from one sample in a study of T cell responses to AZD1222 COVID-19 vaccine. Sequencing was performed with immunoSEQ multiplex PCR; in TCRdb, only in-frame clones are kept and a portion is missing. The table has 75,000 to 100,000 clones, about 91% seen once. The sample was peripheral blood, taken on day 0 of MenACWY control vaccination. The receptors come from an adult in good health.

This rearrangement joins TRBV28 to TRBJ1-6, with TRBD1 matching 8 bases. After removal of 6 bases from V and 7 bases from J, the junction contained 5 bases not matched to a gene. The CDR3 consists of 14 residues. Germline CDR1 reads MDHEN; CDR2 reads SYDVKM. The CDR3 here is CASSQGQVNSPLHF. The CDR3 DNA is TGTGCCAGCAGCCAGGGACAGGTCAATTCACCCCTCCACTTT.

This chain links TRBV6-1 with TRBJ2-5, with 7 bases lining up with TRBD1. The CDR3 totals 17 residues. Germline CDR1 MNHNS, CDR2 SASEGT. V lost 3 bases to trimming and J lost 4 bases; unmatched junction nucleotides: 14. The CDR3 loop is CASSDQLLTTGRETQYF. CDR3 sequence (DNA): TGTGCCAGCAGTGACCAACTTCTTACGACAGGGAGAGAGACCCAGTACTTC.

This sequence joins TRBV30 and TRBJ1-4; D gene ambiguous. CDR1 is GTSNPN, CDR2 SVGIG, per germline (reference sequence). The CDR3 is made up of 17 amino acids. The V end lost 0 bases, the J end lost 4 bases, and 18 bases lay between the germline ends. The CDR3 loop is CAWSVGLSMTGNEKLFF. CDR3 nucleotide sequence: TGTGCCTGGAGTGTAGGGTTATCGATGACGGGTAATGAAAAACTGTTTTTT.

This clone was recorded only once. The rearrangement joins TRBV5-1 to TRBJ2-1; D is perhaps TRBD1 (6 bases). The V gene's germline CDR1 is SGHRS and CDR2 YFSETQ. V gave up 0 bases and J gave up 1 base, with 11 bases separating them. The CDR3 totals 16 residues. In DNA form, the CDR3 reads TGCGCCAGCAGCTTGGTGCAGGGGTTTTCCTACAATGAGCAGTTCTTC. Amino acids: CASSLVQGFSYNEQFF.

CDR3 coding DNA: TGTGCCAGTTCCCCGGGGAATACTTTTGAGACCCAGTACTTC. It specifies CASSPGNTFETQYF. V and J are TRBV19 and TRBJ2-5; TRBD2 is a possible D gene (5 bases). With 8 bases removed from V and 5 bases from J, the gap between germline ends came to 18 bases. CDR1 and CDR2 (germline): LNHDA, SQIVND (reference sequence). This CDR3 spans 14 amino acids.

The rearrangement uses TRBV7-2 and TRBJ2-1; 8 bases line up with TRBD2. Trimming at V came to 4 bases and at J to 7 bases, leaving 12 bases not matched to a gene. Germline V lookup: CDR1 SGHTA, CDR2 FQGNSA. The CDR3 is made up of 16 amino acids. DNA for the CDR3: TGTGCCAGCAGCTCTTTCCTAACGGGGGGGCCAAATGAGCAGTTCTTC. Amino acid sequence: CASSSFLTGGPNEQFF.

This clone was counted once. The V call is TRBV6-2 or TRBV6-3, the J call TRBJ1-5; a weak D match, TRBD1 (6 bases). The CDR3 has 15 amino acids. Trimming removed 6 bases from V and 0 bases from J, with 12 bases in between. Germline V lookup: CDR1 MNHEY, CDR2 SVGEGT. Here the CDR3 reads CASSPTGFSNQPQHF. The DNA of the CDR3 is TGTGCCAGCAGCCCTACAGGGTTTAGCAATCAGCCCCAGCATTTT.

CDR3 protein: CAISVEGNYGYTF. For the CDR3, the DNA is TGTGCCATCAGTGTTGAGGGTAACTATGGCTACACCTTC. The chain has TRBV10-3 and TRBJ1-2; D remains unclear. The CDR3 totals 13 residues. V lost 4 bases and J lost 1, with 7 bases in between. In germline, CDR1 is ENHRY, CDR2 SYGVKD.

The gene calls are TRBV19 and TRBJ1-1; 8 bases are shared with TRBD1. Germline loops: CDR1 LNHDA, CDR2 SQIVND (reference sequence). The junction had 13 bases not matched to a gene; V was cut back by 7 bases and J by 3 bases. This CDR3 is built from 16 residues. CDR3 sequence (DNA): TGTGCCAGTAATACGAAAAAGGGACAGGCGGACACTGAAGCTTTCTTT. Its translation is CASNTKKGQADTEAFF.

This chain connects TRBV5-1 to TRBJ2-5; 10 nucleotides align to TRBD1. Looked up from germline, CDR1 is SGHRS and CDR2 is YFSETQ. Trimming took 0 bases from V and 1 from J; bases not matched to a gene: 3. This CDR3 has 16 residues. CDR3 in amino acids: CASSLAGTGVQETQYF. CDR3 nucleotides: TGCGCCAGCAGCTTGGCCGGGACAGGGGTCCAAGAGACCCAGTACTTC.